Shown below are 5 T cell receptor beta chains from a single sample sequenced in a study of neurological immune-mediated disorders. TCRdb analysed the 5' RACE reads with MiXCR anew, one entry per CDR3 protein. Here the sample spans fewer than 65,000 distinct CDR3 sequences, 10% being singletons. The material sequenced was PBMCs. The source is a man between 65 and 79 years old with HTLV-1-associated myelopathy (HAM/TSP).

This clonotype was seen at least ten times. The rearrangement joins TRBV5-1 to TRBJ2-3; D is unclear. The CDR3 covers 16 residues. The V gene lost 4 bases and the J gene lost 2 bases, with 17 bases spanning the gap. Germline V CDR1 and CDR2: SGHRS, YFSETQ. CDR3 in amino acids: CASSRPSTVFTDTQYF. The CDR3 bases are TGCGCCAGCAGCCGGCCCTCTACCGTTTTCACAGATACGCAGTATTTT. Full variable domain (missing parts from reference TRBV5-1 and TRBJ2-3): KAGVTQTPRYLIKTRGQQVTLSCSPISGHRSVSWYQQTPGQGLQFLFEYFSETQRNKGNFPGRFSGRQFSNSRSEMNVSTLELGDSALYLCASSRPSTVFTDTQYFGPGTRLTVL.

About this clonotype itself: Relative to the germline gene, one junction end is altered; a read error may explain this. The chain joins TRBV5-1 to TRBJ2-7; 7 bases are shared with TRBD2. CDR3 length equals 14 residues. Germline CDR1 reads SGHRS; CDR2 reads YFSETQ. The CDR3 DNA is TGCGCCAGCAGCTACGGACCAGCGGGAAACGAGCATTACTTC. Translation gives CASSYGPAGNEHYF.

This clonotype was counted ten times or more. The chain links TRBV20-1 to TRBJ2-3; 12 bases fit TRBD2. The length of the CDR3 is 14 residues. Germline CDR1 and CDR2: DFQATT and SNEGSKA (reference sequence). Germline trimming cut 3 bases from V and 3 bases from J; bases unmatched to any gene: 1. CDR3 loop: CSASTSGRTDTQYF. CDR3 bases: TGCAGTGCTAGTACTAGCGGGAGGACAGATACGCAGTATTTT.

This clonotype was detected only once. A much larger clonotype is one base distant, so this may be a read error. The chain links TRBV29-1 to TRBJ2-2; D is tentatively TRBD1 or TRBD2 (5 bases each). V lost 5 bases to trimming and J lost 9 bases, with 16 bases between them. CDR1 and CDR2 from the germline V gene are SQVTM and ANQGSEA. The CDR3 consists of 13 residues. The DNA of the CDR3 is TGCAGCGTTTGGGACCGTCGGGCCAGGGAGCTGTTTTTT. Its translation is CSVWDRRARELFF.

This clonotype was observed many times. The V gene is TRBV12-3 or TRBV12-4, the J gene TRBJ2-2; 8 bases fit TRBD2. V trimming: 6 bases; J trimming: 4 bases; junction bases outside the gene matches: 10. This CDR3 contains 16 residues. The CDR3 nucleotides are TGTGCCAGCAGCGGAGGACTAGCTAGAGGCACCGGGGAGCTGTTTTTT. The encoded protein is CASSGGLARGTGELFF.